The 23 T cell receptor beta chains below were found in one sample sequenced in a study of T cells in pancreatic ductal adenocarcinoma. Surgery without prior neoadjuvant therapy was the treatment of the selected pancreatic ductal adenocarcinoma patients. Profiled with immunoSEQ multiplex PCR; TCRdb holds only in-frame clones, not every one. The data show over 90,000 clones, about 95% seen once. Sequencing used PBMCs. All receptors derive from a human donor with pancreatic ductal adenocarcinoma.

The chain has TRBV9 and TRBJ1-2; TRBD1 might be the D (5 bases). Germline V lookup: CDR1 SGDLS, CDR2 YYNGEE. The CDR3 totals 13 residues. V lost 0 bases to trimming and J lost 7 bases, with 10 bases between them. The CDR3 sequence is CASSVGEGVGYTF. CDR3 bases: TGTGCCAGCAGCGTAGGTGAAGGGGTTGGCTACACCTTC.

V usage is TRBV9 and J usage is TRBJ2-7; possibly TRBD1 for D (5 bases). V was shortened by 4 bases and J by 6 bases, with 14 bases between the two germline ends. Germline assignment: CDR1 SGDLS and CDR2 YYNGEE. The CDR3 length is 13 residues. The DNA of the CDR3 is TGTGCCAGCAGCCCAGGGCACGCTCGCGAGCAGTACTTC. It specifies CASSPGHAREQYF.

This sequence joins TRBV7-7 and TRBJ2-1; 10 bases match TRBD2. Germline V CDR1 and CDR2: SSHAT, FNYEAQ (reference sequence). V shed 2 bases, J shed 5 bases, and the junction held 0 bases outside the gene matches. CDR3 size: 14 residues. The CDR3: CASSLTSGNNEQFF. In DNA, the CDR3 is TGTGCCAGCAGCTTAACTAGCGGGAACAATGAGCAGTTCTTC.

Details on this clone: Other DNA variants within this sample encode the same CDR3. This chain uses TRBV28 with TRBJ2-7; possibly TRBD1 for D (5 bases). The V end lost 5 bases, the J end lost 3 bases, and 8 bases lay between the germline ends. The CDR3 is 12 residues long. The germline gives CDR1 MDHEN, CDR2 SYDVKM. In nucleotides, the CDR3 is TGTGCCAGCAGTCCCGACAGCTACGAGCAGTACTTC. Translating it yields CASSPDSYEQYF. The full variable domain, rest sourced from reference TRBV28 and TRBJ2-7, is DVKVTQSSRYLVKRTGEKVFLECVQDMDHENMFWYRQDPGLGLRLIYFSYDVKMKEKGDIPEGYSVSREKKERFSLILESASTNQTSMYLCASSPDSYEQYFGPGTRLTVT.

V gene TRBV18 combines with J gene TRBJ1-1; TRBD1 might be the D (5 bases). This CDR3 is built from 14 residues. The V and J ends lost 3 bases and 2 bases respectively, with 10 bases between them. CDR1 is KGHSH, CDR2 LQKENI, per germline. CDR3 sequence reads: CASSPGTQNTEAFF. The CDR3 region has the DNA TGTGCCAGCTCACCCGGGACTCAAAACACTGAAGCTTTCTTT.

This clone was seen a handful of times. This chain uses TRBV7-9 with TRBJ2-7; TRBD2 matches 9 bases. Germline trimming cut 1 base from V and 12 bases from J; bases unmatched to any gene: 7. The CDR3 covers 13 residues. CDR1 and CDR2 from the germline V gene are SEHNR and FQNEAQ (reference sequence). The CDR3 DNA is TGTGCCAGCAGCTTAGGGCTAGCGGGGCCTCCGTACTTC. This translates into CASSLGLAGPPYF.

V is TRBV2 and J is TRBJ2-2; TRBD2 is a possible D gene (5 bases). V lost 3 bases and J lost 4, with 9 bases in between. Germline V gene lookup returns CDR1 SNHLY and CDR2 FYNNEI. This CDR3 has 14 residues. CDR3 amino acids: CASSEWAGTGELFF. CDR3 bases: TGTGCCAGCAGTGAGTGGGCGGGCACCGGGGAGCTGTTTTTT. Variable domain in full (rest from reference TRBV2 and TRBJ2-2): EPEVTQTPSHQVTQMGQEVILRCVPISNHLYFYWYRQILGQKVEFLVSFYNNEISEKSEIFDDQFSVERPDGSNFTLKIRSTKLEDSAMYFCASSEWAGTGELFFGEGSRLTVL.

V usage is TRBV30 and J usage is TRBJ1-4, with D possibly matching TRBD1 (5 bases). Germline assignment: CDR1 GTSNPN and CDR2 SVGIG (reference sequence). This CDR3 region has 14 residues. V was shortened by 5 bases and J by 8 bases, with 18 bases between the two germline ends. The CDR3 coding sequence is TGTGCCTGGGCCCACCGGGACTCTTGGGAAAAACTGTTTTTT. Its translation: CAWAHRDSWEKLFF.

J is TRBJ2-3 and V is TRBV19; 13 nucleotides align to TRBD2. J was trimmed by 0 bases and V by 5 bases; bases with no gene match: 11. The CDR3 has 19 amino acids. Germline CDR1 reads LNHDA; CDR2 reads SQIVND (reference sequence). The CDR3 spells CASSPSTSGRTRSTDTQYF. DNA for the CDR3: TGTGCCAGTAGTCCCTCGACTAGCGGGAGGACTCGAAGCACAGATACGCAGTATTTT. Full variable domain (missing parts from reference TRBV19 and TRBJ2-3): DGGITQSPKYLFRKEGQNVTLSCEQNLNHDAMYWYRQDPGQGLRLIYYSQIVNDFQKGDIAEGYSVSREKKESFPLTVTSAQKNPTAFYLCASSPSTSGRTRSTDTQYFGPGTRLTVL.

V gene TRBV5-4 combines with J gene TRBJ2-5; TRBD1 aligns across 7 bases. In germline, CDR1 is SGHNT, CDR2 YYREEE (reference sequence). The CDR3 length is 15 residues. V was pared by 1 base and J by 3 bases, with 6 bases of the junction left unmatched. The CDR3 region is CASSLSTGKKETQYF. The CDR3 DNA is TGTGCCAGCAGCTTGTCGACAGGGAAGAAAGAGACCCAGTACTTC.

The CDR3 DNA is TGTGCCAGCAGCTCAACTTTAGACACTGAAGCTTTCTTT. Translated: CASSSTLDTEAFF. The chain links TRBV11-2 to TRBJ1-1; D ambiguous. The CDR3 sequence is 13 residues long. Germline CDR1 and CDR2: SGHAT and FQNNGV. V lost 4 bases and J lost 3, with 9 bases in between.

This chain joins TRBV10-3 and TRBJ2-3, with 10 bases fitting TRBD2. CDR3 length equals 16 residues. Trimming removed 5 bases from V and 3 bases from J; junction bases left unmatched: 8. From germline, CDR1 is ENHRY and CDR2 SYGVKD. CDR3 DNA sequence: TGTGCCATCAGTACCAACCCAGCGGGAGGGACAGATACGCAGTATTTT. This sequence encodes CAISTNPAGGTDTQYF.

The chain recombines TRBV2 with TRBJ1-1, with D perhaps matching TRBD1 (6 bases). V was cut by 6 bases and J by 0 bases, with 14 bases left in between. Per the germline V gene, CDR1 is SNHLY and CDR2 is FYNNEI. The CDR3 contains 15 residues. CDR3 in DNA: TGTGCCAGCAGGGCCCAGGGGACGGTGAACACTGAAGCTTTCTTT. Residues: CASRAQGTVNTEAFF.

The chain combines TRBV28 with TRBJ2-7, with D uncertain. Germline values: CDR1 MDHEN, CDR2 SYDVKM. The V and J ends lost 2 bases and 6 bases respectively, with 8 bases between them. CDR3 length: 12 residues. The CDR3 coding sequence is TGTGCCAGCAGTTTAGGTAGTTCCGAGCAGTACTTC. Amino acids: CASSLGSSEQYF.

This clone was seen once. The chain combines TRBV9 with TRBJ2-1, with 9 nucleotides matching TRBD2. This CDR3 is built from 13 residues. The J segment lost 15 bases and the V segment lost 4 bases, leaving 11 bases of the junction unmatched. Germline CDR1 SGDLS, CDR2 YYNGEE. This CDR3 is CASSPSPGLAWFF. CDR3 nucleotide sequence: TGTGCCAGCAGCCCATCCCCGGGACTAGCATGGTTCTTC.

This chain joins TRBV5-1 and TRBJ2-3; the D gene is possibly TRBD2 (5 bases). Trimming stripped 0 bases from V and 1 base from J, with 12 bases between. Looked up from germline, CDR1 is SGHRS and CDR2 is YFSETQ. CDR3 size: 16 residues. The CDR3 is CASSLDGGSGTDTQYF. In DNA form, the CDR3 reads TGCGCCAGCAGCTTGGACGGCGGGTCTGGCACAGATACGCAGTATTTT.

This chain links TRBV5-1 with TRBJ1-1; TRBD1 matches at 7 bases. The ends lost 4 bases at V and 3 bases at J; junction bases unmatched: 9. Germline V gives CDR1 SGHRS, CDR2 YFSETQ. The CDR3 totals 15 residues. The chain's CDR3 is CASSLLQGSDTEAFF. CDR3 DNA: TGCGCCAGCAGCCTGCTACAGGGGAGCGACACTGAAGCTTTCTTT.

V and J are TRBV2 and TRBJ2-7; D is perhaps TRBD1 (5 bases). Germline values: CDR1 SNHLY, CDR2 FYNNEI. The V end lost 3 bases, the J end lost 4 bases, and 7 bases lay between the germline ends. The CDR3 consists of 12 residues. This CDR3 is CASSDRQYEQYF. CDR3 nucleotides: TGTGCCAGCAGTGACAGACAGTACGAGCAGTACTTC.

The V gene is TRBV30, the J gene TRBJ2-2; D might be TRBD1 (6 bases). Germline loops: CDR1 GTSNPN, CDR2 SVGIG (reference sequence). With 0 bases removed from V and 3 bases from J, the gap between germline ends came to 8 bases. This CDR3 spans 14 amino acids. CDR3 sequence reads: CAWSVGTHTGELFF. The CDR3 coding sequence is TGTGCCTGGAGTGTAGGGACACACACCGGGGAGCTGTTTTTT.

In its sample, this clone was seen once. The V call is TRBV21-1, the J call TRBJ2-1; the table gives TRBD2 as D, unverified against the DNA. TRBV21-1 is a pseudogene. This CDR3 is built from 17 residues. The CDR3 region is CASKCEQREKEYNEQFF. The CDR3 DNA follows: TGTGCCAGCAAGTGCGAGCAGCGGGAGAAGGAATACAATGAGCAGTTCTTC.

The V call is TRBV28, the J call TRBJ1-5, with 7 bases matching TRBD1. V lost 5 bases, J lost 2 bases, and 3 bases stayed unmatched. Germline CDR1 is MDHEN and CDR2 is SYDVKM. The CDR3 runs to 14 residues. In nucleotides, the CDR3 is TGTGCCAGCAGTGAGGGGGCTGGCAATCAGCCCCAGCATTTT. This gives the protein CASSEGAGNQPQHF. The full variable domain, with the rest looked up from reference TRBV28 and TRBJ1-5, is DVKVTQSSRYLVKRTGEKVFLECVQDMDHENMFWYRQDPGLGLRLIYFSYDVKMKEKGDIPEGYSVSREKKERFSLILESASTNQTSMYLCASSEGAGNQPQHFGDGTRLSIL.

This clone was detected only a few times. The chain has TRBV7-3 and TRBJ1-3; D remains ambiguous. V was pared by 5 bases and J by 0 bases, with 11 bases between. The CDR3 loop spans 15 amino acids. Germline loops: CDR1 SGHTA, CDR2 FQGTGA. The CDR3 nucleotides are TGTGCCAGCAGCAGAGGGCCAGGCTCTGGAAACACCATATATTTT. Encoded protein: CASSRGPGSGNTIYF.

The chain couples TRBV29-1 to TRBJ2-7; TRBD2 matches 7 bases. J was trimmed by 1 base and V by 4 bases; bases with no gene match: 10. Germline CDR1 is SQVTM and CDR2 is ANQGSEA. CDR3 size: 15 residues. The DNA for the CDR3 is TGCAGCGTTGGCGGGCTAGCGGCTCATTCCTACGAGCAGTACTTC. This sequence encodes CSVGGLAAHSYEQYF.